A single T cell receptor (beta chain) is shown here with its context. Being one base from a much bigger clone, this may be a read error. Germline assignment: CDR1 MNHEY and CDR2 SMNVEV (reference sequence). The CDR3 has 15 residues. These data are taken from a study of regulatory T cells in long-lasting Graves disease. Relying on iRepertoire HTBI primers and Arm-PCR of CDR3 regions, the team built TCR beta libraries. TCRdb called the multiplex PCR reads again in MiXCR, with one record for every CDR3 protein. The sample comprises approximately 470,000 distinct CDR3 sequences, under 25% of which are singletons, and roughly 8% rests with the top ten. Time point noted: persistent/refractory GD, antithyroid drugs over 5 years with positive TRAb. PBMC-extracted RNA yielded the TCR library.

Sequenced here: peripheral blood mononuclear cells (PBMCs), sampled when the disease was refractory, from a patient treated with antithyroid drugs. The chain recombines TRBV27 with TRBJ2-5; 7 bases align to TRBD1. The sequence was collected from a female donor with Graves disease. DNA for the CDR3: TGTACCAGCAGTCCCCTCGAACAGGGGATCGGGACCCAGTACTTC. Its translation is CTSSPLEQGIGTQYF.